The text below deals with one T cell receptor (beta chain). Its antigen remains unidentified. The protocol was immunoSEQ multiplex PCR, while the TCRdb copy is restricted to in-frame clones and leaves out a portion. The table shows some 50,000 clones, with 60% to 85% occurring only once. The data were taken from a study of memory CD4+ T cells and cytomegalovirus serostatus. Study conclusions and caveats: Of 150 to 200 reported CMV TCRbeta sequences, roughly 70 were found in memory CD4+ repertoires.

This CDR3 contains 14 residues. Trimming removed 7 bases from V and 1 base from J, with 11 bases in between. CDR1 is SNHLY and CDR2 is FYNNEI in the germline V gene. The sort gate was single viable CD3+CD4+CD8-CD45RO+ cells for memory CD4+ T cells. The clonotype originates from an adult in good health and CMV-seronegative. The chain employs TRBV2 and TRBJ1-3; tentatively, D is TRBD1 (5 bases). The sample was memory CD4+ T cells from blood. The DNA for the CDR3 is TGTGCCAGCAACGGGGGAGGGTCTGGAAACACCATATATTTT. Translation gives CASNGGGSGNTIYF.